The 24 T cell receptor beta chains in this list originate from one sample, sequenced in a study of blood T cell repertoires in COVID-19. Sequenced by immunoSEQ multiplex PCR; TCRdb stores in-frame clones only, minus some. The repertoire holds about 110,000 clones, with less than 90% as singletons. What was sequenced was peripheral blood. All receptors derive from a man in his forties or fifties with acute or convalescent COVID-19.

The rearrangement uses TRBV12-5 and TRBJ1-4, with 8 bases that match TRBD1. The CDR3 is 19 residues long. The germline V gene encodes CDR1 LGHNT and CDR2 FRNRAP. V trimming: 0 bases; J trimming: 2 bases; junction bases outside the gene matches: 11. In DNA, the CDR3 is TGTGCTAGTGGTTTGGTAGCCGGGACAGGATACAGTACTAATGAAAAACTGTTTTTT. This codes for CASGLVAGTGYSTNEKLFF.

The V call is TRBV18, the J call TRBJ1-3; TRBD1 might be the D (5 bases). Germline-derived CDR1 and CDR2 are KGHSH and LQKENI. This CDR3 has 15 residues. The V end was cut by 3 bases, the J end by 0 bases, with 9 bases between. This CDR3 reads CASSPRGTSGNTIYF. CDR3 nucleotides: TGTGCCAGCTCACCCCGGGGGACCTCTGGAAACACCATATATTTT.

This clone appeared a single time. The V and J genes are TRBV6-5 and TRBJ1-2, with TRBD1 matching over 7 bases. Germline loops: CDR1 MNHEY, CDR2 SVGAGI. With 9 bases clipped from V and 0 bases from J, the junction kept 10 bases outside the gene matches. CDR3 size: 15 residues. The CDR3 nucleotides read TGTGCCAGTCGCGGGACGGGGACAGCTAACTATGGCTACACCTTC. Translated, it gives CASRGTGTANYGYTF.

CDR3 residues: CASNSGQGQTSSYGYTF. CDR3 nucleotides: TGTGCCAGCAACTCCGGACAGGGACAGACTTCTAGCTATGGCTACACCTTC. This chain links TRBV5-4 with TRBJ1-2; 8 bases agree with TRBD1. Germline values: CDR1 SGHNT, CDR2 YYREEE (reference sequence). V shed 6 bases and J 4 bases; nucleotides not matched to a gene: 17. The CDR3 is 17 residues long.

The chain is built from TRBV6-5 and TRBJ2-7; no clear D. The germline gives CDR1 MNHEY, CDR2 SVGAGI. V lost 6 bases, J lost 5 bases, and 17 bases lay in between. The CDR3 contains 14 residues. CDR3 coding DNA: TGTGCCAGCAGCTCCGGGTCGCCAAGCAACGAGCAGTACTTC. It is translated as CASSSGSPSNEQYF.

J is TRBJ2-1 and V is TRBV11-2; a weak D match, TRBD1 (6 bases). This CDR3 contains 14 residues. V lost 5 bases and J lost 2, with 10 bases in between. In germline, CDR1 is SGHAT, CDR2 FQNNGV. For the CDR3, the DNA is TGTGCCAGCAGCCGCTACAGGGCCTACAATGAGCAGTTCTTC. Protein sequence: CASSRYRAYNEQFF.

The chain carries TRBV30 and TRBJ2-7; D tentatively reads TRBD1 or TRBD2 (5 bases each). The CDR3 sequence is 11 residues long. Germline values: CDR1 GTSNPN, CDR2 SVGIG (reference sequence). The V end lost 5 bases, the J end lost 6 bases, and 11 bases lay between the germline ends. CDR3 protein: CAWGEGSEQYF. DNA for the CDR3: TGTGCCTGGGGAGAGGGGTCCGAGCAGTACTTC. Together with reference TRBV30 and TRBJ2-7, the CDR3 gives the full variable domain: SQTIHQWPATLVQPVGSPLSLECTVEGTSNPNLYWYRQAAGRGLQLLFYSVGIGQISSEVPQNLSASRPQDRQFILSSKKLLLSDSGFYLCAWGEGSEQYFGPGTRLTVT.

Here the CDR3 DNA reads TGTGCCTGGAGTGTGAGGTTGAATGAAAAACTGTTTTTT. Its translation: CAWSVRLNEKLFF. The chain recombines TRBV30 with TRBJ1-4; D uncertain. The germline V and J ends were trimmed by 0 bases and 5 bases, with 7 bases remaining between them. The CDR3 consists of 13 residues. Germline V gene sequence: CDR1 GTSNPN, CDR2 SVGIG (reference sequence). Full variable domain (remainder filled in from reference TRBV30 and TRBJ1-4): SQTIHQWPATLVQPVGSPLSLECTVEGTSNPNLYWYRQAAGRGLQLLFYSVGIGQISSEVPQNLSASRPQDRQFILSSKKLLLSDSGFYLCAWSVRLNEKLFFGSGTQLSVL.

The chain links TRBV18 to TRBJ1-5; D is unclear. The CDR3 consists of 14 residues. Germline CDR1 is KGHSH and CDR2 is LQKENI. Trimming took off 2 bases at V and 0 bases at J, with 5 bases between the two ends. The CDR3 DNA reads as TGTGCCAGCTCACCAGGCAATAGCAATCAGCCCCAGCATTTT. Encoded protein: CASSPGNSNQPQHF. The whole variable domain, filled in from reference TRBV18 and TRBJ1-5, reads NAGVMQNPRHLVRRRGQEARLRCSPMKGHSHVYWYRQLPEEGLKFMVYLQKENIIDESGMPKERFSAEFPKEGPSILRIQQVVRGDSAAYFCASSPGNSNQPQHFGDGTRLSIL.

The V and J genes are TRBV18 and TRBJ1-1; no clear D gene. CDR1 KGHSH and CDR2 LQKENI come from the germline V gene. The CDR3 runs 17 residues. The V and J ends lost 3 bases and 0 bases respectively, with 17 bases between them. CDR3 amino acids: CASSPDSGVPMNTEAFF. The DNA of the CDR3 is TGTGCCAGCTCACCTGATTCCGGGGTTCCAATGAACACTGAAGCTTTCTTT.

This chain uses TRBV9 with TRBJ2-2; tentative D call: TRBD1 (6 bases). The V gene lost 7 bases and the J gene lost 6 bases, with 16 bases spanning the gap. Germline V gene lookup returns CDR1 SGDLS and CDR2 YYNGEE. The CDR3 consists of 14 residues. CDR3 region: CASCRTVVAGELFF. CDR3 sequence (DNA): TGTGCCAGCTGCCGGACAGTCGTCGCCGGGGAGCTGTTTTTT.

This sequence joins TRBV5-1 and TRBJ2-5; 9 bases agree with TRBD1. The V segment lost 0 bases and the J segment 4 bases; nucleotides outside the gene matches: 1. The CDR3 consists of 14 residues. CDR1 is SGHRS and CDR2 is YFSETQ in the germline V gene. The CDR3 bases are TGCGCCAGCAGCTTGGGACAGGGGGGAGAGACCCAGTACTTC. It yields the protein CASSLGQGGETQYF.

The chain combines TRBV19 with TRBJ1-5; TRBD1 aligns across 10 bases. CDR3 size: 15 residues. Looked up from germline, CDR1 is LNHDA and CDR2 is SQIVND (reference sequence). After removal of 3 bases from V and 10 bases from J, the junction contained 9 bases not matched to a gene. This CDR3 reads CASSMSAGQGLPQHF. The CDR3 bases are TGTGCCAGTAGTATGAGTGCGGGACAGGGGTTACCCCAGCATTTT. Full variable domain (rest looked up from reference TRBV19 and TRBJ1-5): DGGITQSPKYLFRKEGQNVTLSCEQNLNHDAMYWYRQDPGQGLRLIYYSQIVNDFQKGDIAEGYSVSREKKESFPLTVTSAQKNPTAFYLCASSMSAGQGLPQHFGDGTRLSIL.

This chain joins TRBV28 and TRBJ1-1, with TRBD1 identical over 10 bases. Germline trimming cut 6 bases from V and 11 bases from J; bases unmatched to any gene: 12. This CDR3 is built from 14 residues. CDR1 is MDHEN and CDR2 is SYDVKM in the germline V gene. CDR3 loop: CASRSRQGAIRAFF. CDR3 coding DNA: TGTGCCAGCAGATCCCGACAGGGGGCTATAAGGGCTTTCTTT.

The rearrangement links TRBV15 to TRBJ2-1; 7 bases line up with TRBD1. The CDR3 sequence is 15 residues long. CDR1 is LNHNV and CDR2 is YYDKDF in the germline V gene (reference sequence). With 2 bases clipped from V and 7 bases from J, the junction kept 8 bases outside the gene matches. The CDR3, as DNA: TGTGCCACCAGCAGAAAAGCGGACAGGTGGAATGAGCAGTTCTTC. It encodes CATSRKADRWNEQFF.

The V call is TRBV6-5, the J call TRBJ1-2; TRBD1 aligns across 7 bases. The germline CDR1 and CDR2 sequences are MNHEY and SVGAGI. The CDR3 has 16 amino acids. The J segment lost 5 bases and the V segment lost 0 bases, leaving 9 bases of the junction unmatched. CDR3 residues: CASSYSVAGGYYGYTF. Here the CDR3 DNA reads TGTGCCAGCAGTTACTCGGTGGCAGGGGGGTATTATGGCTACACCTTC.

The chain carries TRBV28 and TRBJ1-5; maybe TRBD1 (6 bases). CDR1 is MDHEN, CDR2 SYDVKM, per germline. This CDR3 is 14 amino acids long. Trimming stripped 5 bases from V and 4 bases from J, with 12 bases between. CDR3 bases: TGTGCCAGCAGTAGACAGGTGGGGAATCAGCCCCAGCATTTT. Its translation is CASSRQVGNQPQHF.

The chain combines TRBV30 with TRBJ1-4; weak D call: TRBD1 (6 bases). Trimming took off 1 base at V and 14 bases at J, with 11 bases between the two ends. Germline lookup yields CDR1 GTSNPN and CDR2 SVGIG (reference sequence). CDR3 size: 11 residues. The CDR3 protein is CAWSGGTKLFF. The CDR3 DNA is TGTGCCTGGAGTGGGGGGACAAAGCTGTTTTTT.

The chain carries TRBV5-1 and TRBJ2-7; 8 bases fit TRBD2. Germline assignment: CDR1 SGHRS and CDR2 YFSETQ. V gave up 2 bases and J gave up 3 bases; unmatched junction bases: 7. The CDR3 spans 15 residues. The CDR3 is CASSLTSGKNYEQYF. The CDR3 DNA reads as TGCGCCAGCAGCTTAACTAGCGGCAAGAACTACGAGCAGTACTTC. Full variable domain (outside the CDR3, taken from reference TRBV5-1 and TRBJ2-7): KAGVTQTPRYLIKTRGQQVTLSCSPISGHRSVSWYQQTPGQGLQFLFEYFSETQRNKGNFPGRFSGRQFSNSRSEMNVSTLELGDSALYLCASSLTSGKNYEQYFGPGTRLTVT.

The J gene is TRBJ1-2, the V gene TRBV10-2; D remains unclear. CDR3 length equals 12 residues. Looked up from germline, CDR1 is WSHSY and CDR2 is SAAADI. V lost 6 bases and J 3 bases, leaving 8 bases between the germline ends. The CDR3 region is CASSPYHYGYTF. CDR3 nucleotides: TGCGCCAGCAGCCCGTATCACTATGGCTACACCTTC.

V gene TRBV3-1 (or the pseudogene TRBV3-2) combines with J gene TRBJ2-5; D unresolved. V was pared by 0 bases and J by 3 bases, with 17 bases between. The CDR3 runs 17 residues. Germline assignment: CDR1 LGHDT and CDR2 YNNKEL (reference sequence). CDR3 amino acids: CASSQDPAQALEETQYF. The CDR3 coding sequence is TGTGCCAGCAGCCAAGATCCGGCGCAGGCCTTGGAAGAGACCCAGTACTTC.

The V gene is TRBV7-9, the J gene TRBJ1-1, with TRBD1 as a possible D gene (6 bases). V lost 6 bases, J lost 0 bases, and 11 bases lay in between. The CDR3 is 14 residues long. Germline lookup yields CDR1 SEHNR and CDR2 FQNEAQ (reference sequence). In nucleotides, the CDR3 is TGTGCCAGCAGTTATCAGGGGATGAACACTGAAGCTTTCTTT. Protein product: CASSYQGMNTEAFF.

The chain employs TRBV11-2 and TRBJ2-7, with 7 bases lining up with TRBD1. This CDR3 is built from 15 residues. V was pared by 3 bases and J by 4 bases, with 9 bases of the junction left unmatched. Germline loops: CDR1 SGHAT, CDR2 FQNNGV. CDR3 nucleotide sequence: TGTGCCAGCAGCTTGTCGGGACAGAGTAAATACGAGCAGTACTTC. Its protein product is CASSLSGQSKYEQYF.

V usage is TRBV4-1 and J usage is TRBJ1-4, with D hard to call. The CDR3 consists of 15 residues. The germline CDR1 and CDR2 sequences are MGHRA and YSYEKL. V gave up 4 bases and J gave up 0 bases, with 9 bases separating them. The CDR3 spells CASSLTGTTNEKLFF. CDR3 sequence (DNA): TGCGCCAGCAGCCTTACCGGGACAACTAATGAAAAACTGTTTTTT.